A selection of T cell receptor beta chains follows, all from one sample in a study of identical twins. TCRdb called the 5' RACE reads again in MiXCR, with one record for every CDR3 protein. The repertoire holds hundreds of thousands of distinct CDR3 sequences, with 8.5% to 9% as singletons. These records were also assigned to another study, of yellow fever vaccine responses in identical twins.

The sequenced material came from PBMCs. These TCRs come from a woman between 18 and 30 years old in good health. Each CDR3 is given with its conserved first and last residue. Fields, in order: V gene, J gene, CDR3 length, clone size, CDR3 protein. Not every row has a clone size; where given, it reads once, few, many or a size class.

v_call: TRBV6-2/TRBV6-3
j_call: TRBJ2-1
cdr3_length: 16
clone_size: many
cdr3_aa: CASSYSNGVSYNEQFF

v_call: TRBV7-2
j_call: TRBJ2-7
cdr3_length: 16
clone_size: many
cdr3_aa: CASSFPGGSLLYEQYF

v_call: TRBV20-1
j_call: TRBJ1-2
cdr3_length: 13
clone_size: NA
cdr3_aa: CSARDSVGYGYTF

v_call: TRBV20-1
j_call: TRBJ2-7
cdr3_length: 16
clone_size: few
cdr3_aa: CSARDPFSTGFYEQYF

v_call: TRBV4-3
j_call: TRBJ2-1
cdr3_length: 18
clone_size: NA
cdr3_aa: CASSPKLGLASSYNEQFF

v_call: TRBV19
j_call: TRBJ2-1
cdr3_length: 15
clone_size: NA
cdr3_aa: CASSLSLGAGNEQFF

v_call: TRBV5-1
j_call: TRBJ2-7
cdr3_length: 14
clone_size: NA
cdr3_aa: CASSYEPSAYEQYF

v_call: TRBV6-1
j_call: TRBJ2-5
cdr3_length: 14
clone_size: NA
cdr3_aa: CASTGGTAKETQYF

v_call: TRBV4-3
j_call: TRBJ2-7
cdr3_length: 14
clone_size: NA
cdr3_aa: CASSQDPAGYEQYF

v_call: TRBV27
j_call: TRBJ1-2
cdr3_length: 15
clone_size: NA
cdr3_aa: CASSLEGQGFYGYTF

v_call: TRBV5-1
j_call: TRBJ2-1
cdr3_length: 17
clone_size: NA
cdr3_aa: CASSLGQRGHSYNEQFF

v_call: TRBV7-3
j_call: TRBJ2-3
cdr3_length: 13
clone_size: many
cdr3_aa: CASSLGTSDTQYF

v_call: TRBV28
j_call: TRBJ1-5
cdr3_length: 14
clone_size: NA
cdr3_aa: CASSRTGEVQPQHF

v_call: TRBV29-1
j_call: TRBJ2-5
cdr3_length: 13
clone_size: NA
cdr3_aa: CSPALGAGETQYF

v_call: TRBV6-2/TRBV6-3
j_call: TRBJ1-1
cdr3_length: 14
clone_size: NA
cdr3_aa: CASSYSAMNTEAFF

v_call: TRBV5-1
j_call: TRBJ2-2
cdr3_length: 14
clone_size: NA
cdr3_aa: CASRRTGATGELFF

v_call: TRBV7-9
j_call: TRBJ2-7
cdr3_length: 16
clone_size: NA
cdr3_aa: CASSSPVVTGTYEQYF

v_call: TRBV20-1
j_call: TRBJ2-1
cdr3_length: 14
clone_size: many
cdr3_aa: CSASAGDSYNEQFF

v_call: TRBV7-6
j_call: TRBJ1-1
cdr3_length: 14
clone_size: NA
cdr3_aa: CASTPQGGNTEAFF

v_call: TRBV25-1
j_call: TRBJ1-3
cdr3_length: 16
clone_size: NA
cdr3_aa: CASSEWDRTSGNTIYF

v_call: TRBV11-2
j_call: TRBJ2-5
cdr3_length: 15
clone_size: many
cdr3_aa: CASSLELAVQETQYF

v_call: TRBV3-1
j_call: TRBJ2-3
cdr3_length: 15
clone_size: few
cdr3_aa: CASSPEVRDGDTQYF

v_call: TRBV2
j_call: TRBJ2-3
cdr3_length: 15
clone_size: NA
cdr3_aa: CASRATTRDSDTQYF

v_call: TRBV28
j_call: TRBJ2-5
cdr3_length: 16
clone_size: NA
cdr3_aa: CASSFSYAFTEETQYF

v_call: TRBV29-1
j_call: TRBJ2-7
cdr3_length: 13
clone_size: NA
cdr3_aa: CSVEGGQSYEQYF

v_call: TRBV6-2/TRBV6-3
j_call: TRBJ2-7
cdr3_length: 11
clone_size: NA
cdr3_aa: CASRKGHEQYF

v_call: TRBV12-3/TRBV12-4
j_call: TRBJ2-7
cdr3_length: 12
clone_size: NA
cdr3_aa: CASSLSSGRAYF

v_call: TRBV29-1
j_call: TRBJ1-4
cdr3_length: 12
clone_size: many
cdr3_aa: CSVEVDTEKLFF

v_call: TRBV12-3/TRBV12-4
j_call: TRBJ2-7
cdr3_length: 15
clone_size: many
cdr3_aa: CASSLTGPHIYEQYF

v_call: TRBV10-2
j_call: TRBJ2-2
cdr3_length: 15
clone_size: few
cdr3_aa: CASSIKREGTGELFF

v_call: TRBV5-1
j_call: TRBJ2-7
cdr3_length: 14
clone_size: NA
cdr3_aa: CASSPGQGWDEQYF

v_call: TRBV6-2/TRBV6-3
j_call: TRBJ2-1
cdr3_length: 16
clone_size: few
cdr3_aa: CASSLTPSTSGSLEFF

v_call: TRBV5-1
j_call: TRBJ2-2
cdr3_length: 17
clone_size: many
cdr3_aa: CASSSGLAGPNTGELFF

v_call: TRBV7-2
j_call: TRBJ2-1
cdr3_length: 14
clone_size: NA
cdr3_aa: CASSLGSGAFEQFF

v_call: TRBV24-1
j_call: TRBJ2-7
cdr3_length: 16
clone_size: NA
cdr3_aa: CATSDGGLAGVHEQYF

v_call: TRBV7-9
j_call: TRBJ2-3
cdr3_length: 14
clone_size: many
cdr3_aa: CASTGGGPADPQYF

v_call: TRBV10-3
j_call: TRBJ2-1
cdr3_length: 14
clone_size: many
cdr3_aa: CAISVSLRNNEQFF

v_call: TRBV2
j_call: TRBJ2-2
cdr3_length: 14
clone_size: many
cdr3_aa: CASKGQKNTGELFF

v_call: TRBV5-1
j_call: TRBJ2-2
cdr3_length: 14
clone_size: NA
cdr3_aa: CASSPRTGPGELFF

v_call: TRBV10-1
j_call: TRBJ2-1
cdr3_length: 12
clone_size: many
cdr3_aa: CASSDRQGNEFF

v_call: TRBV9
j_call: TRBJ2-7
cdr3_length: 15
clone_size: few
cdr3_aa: CASSVFVGGPYEQYF

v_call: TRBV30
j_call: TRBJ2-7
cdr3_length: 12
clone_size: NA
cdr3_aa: CAWSPDSYEQYF

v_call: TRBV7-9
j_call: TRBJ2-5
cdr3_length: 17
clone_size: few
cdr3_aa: CASSSAGFNTYQETQYF

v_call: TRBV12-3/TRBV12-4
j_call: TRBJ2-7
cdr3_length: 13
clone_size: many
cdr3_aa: CASSLARGNEQYF

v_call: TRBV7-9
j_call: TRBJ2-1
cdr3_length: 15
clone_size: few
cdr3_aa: CASSLLGSEYNEQFF